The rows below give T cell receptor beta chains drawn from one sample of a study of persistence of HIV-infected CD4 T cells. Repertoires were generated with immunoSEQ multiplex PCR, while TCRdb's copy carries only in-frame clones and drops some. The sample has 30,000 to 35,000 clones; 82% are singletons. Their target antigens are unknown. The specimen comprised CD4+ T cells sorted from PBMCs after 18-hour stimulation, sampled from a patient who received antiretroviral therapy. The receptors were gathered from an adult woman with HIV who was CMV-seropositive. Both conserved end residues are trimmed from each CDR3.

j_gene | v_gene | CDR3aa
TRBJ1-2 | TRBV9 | ASSSRQGRHGYT
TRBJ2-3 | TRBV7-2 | ASSLDLRGGTTDTQY
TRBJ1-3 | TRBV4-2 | ASSPQSSGNTIY
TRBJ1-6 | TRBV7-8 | ASSLGAGSYNSPLH
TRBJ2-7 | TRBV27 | ASSWAGAIYEQY
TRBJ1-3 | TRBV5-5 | ASSLNGGANLLWNTIY
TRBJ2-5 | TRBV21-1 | ASSKAGGNQETQY
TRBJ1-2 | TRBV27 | ASSLTGGGGYT
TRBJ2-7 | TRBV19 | ASSIPAGTGPYEQY
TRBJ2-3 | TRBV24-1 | ATSIGAGGWDTQY
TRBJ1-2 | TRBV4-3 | ASSQDGQKSLYGYT
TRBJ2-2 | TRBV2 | ASAEPGQGNTGELF
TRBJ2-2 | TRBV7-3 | ASSPGGRTGELF
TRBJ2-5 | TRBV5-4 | ASSLVGERRETQY
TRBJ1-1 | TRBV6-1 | ASSEWGKLNTEAF
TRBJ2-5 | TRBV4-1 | ASSQDHGYQETQY
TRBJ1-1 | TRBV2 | ASTIDGNTEAF
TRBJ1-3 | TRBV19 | ASSTPTPIGNTIY
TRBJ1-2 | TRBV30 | AWSSSFGTGGYT
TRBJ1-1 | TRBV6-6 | ASSYSTGTPEAF
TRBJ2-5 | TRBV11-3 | ASSSAHQETQY
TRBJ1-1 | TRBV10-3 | ASDRGRGGTEAF
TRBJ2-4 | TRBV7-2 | ATGRGSKNIQY